This TCR beta chain was recorded in a study of blood T cell repertoires in COVID-19. Study information: T cells, B-cell-depleted T cells, or PBMCs supplied cDNA or gDNA.

Adults between roughly 18 and 90 years of age took part from 24 US areas. Germline loops: CDR1 MNHEY, CDR2 SVGAGI. The CDR3 length is 14 residues. V shed 7 bases and J 4 bases; nucleotides not matched to a gene: 7. This clone has more than one count but fewer than ten. Method: immunoSEQ multiplex PCR; TCRdb's copy keeps in-frame clones and lacks some. The sample has 250,000 to 300,000 clones; 80% to 85% are singletons. The gene calls are TRBV6-5 and TRBJ1-5, with TRBD1 identical over 7 bases. Sequenced material: PBMCs or T cells enriched from blood (not recorded which). The receptor was isolated from a man aged 50 or older who had recovered from COVID-19. CDR3 in DNA: TGTGCCAGCACCATGGACAGGAGTAATCAGCCCCAGCATTTT. It codes for CASTMDRSNQPQHF.